The 23 T cell receptor beta chains listed next were all sequenced from one sample in a study of blood T cell repertoires in COVID-19. The table came from immunoSEQ multiplex PCR; TCRdb's copy has only in-frame clones and leaves some out. Altogether 35,000 to 55,000 clones are present, about 89% being singletons, with the ten largest covering over 4%. The sample taken for sequencing was peripheral blood. The receptors stem from a human donor in a cohort sampled during active COVID-19.

CDR3 in DNA: TGTGCCAGCAGTTTCGGAGGGGGCTGGGAGACCCAGTACTTC. Translated: CASSFGGGWETQYF. The chain is built from TRBV6-5 and TRBJ2-5; the D gene is possibly TRBD1 (7 bases). Trimming removed 4 bases from V and 5 bases from J, with 14 bases in between. The CDR3 runs 14 residues. The germline V gene encodes CDR1 MNHEY and CDR2 SVGAGI.

The chain joins TRBV19 to TRBJ2-7, with 10 bases identical to TRBD2. The CDR3 consists of 15 residues. Losses at the gene ends were 3 bases for V and 5 bases for J; bases not matched to a gene: 7. CDR1 is LNHDA and CDR2 is SQIVND in the germline V gene (reference sequence). The CDR3 coding sequence is TGTGCCAGTAGTATCCTAGCGGGAGACACGAACGAGCAGTACTTC. Its translation: CASSILAGDTNEQYF.

The J gene is TRBJ2-1, the V gene TRBV7-2; D may be TRBD2 (5 bases). V was pared by 2 bases and J by 6 bases, with 11 bases between. Germline values: CDR1 SGHTA, CDR2 FQGNSA. CDR3 length equals 14 residues. The CDR3 sequence is CASSLRGLLNEQFF. CDR3 in DNA: TGTGCCAGCAGCTTACGAGGACTTCTCAATGAGCAGTTCTTC. The whole variable domain, remainder taken from reference TRBV7-2 and TRBJ2-1, is GAGVSQSPSNKVTEKGKDVELRCDPISGHTALYWYRQSLGQGLEFLIYFQGNSAPDKSGLPSDRFSAERTGGSVSTLTIQRTQQEDSAVYLCASSLRGLLNEQFFGPGTRLTVL.

V gene TRBV18 combines with J gene TRBJ2-1; 10 positions agree with TRBD2. V shed 5 bases and J 8 bases; nucleotides not matched to a gene: 9. Germline CDR1 KGHSH, CDR2 LQKENI. The CDR3 is made up of 15 amino acids. The CDR3 region is CASSTRASGSDEQFF. CDR3 bases: TGTGCCAGCTCAACTAGGGCTAGCGGGAGTGATGAGCAGTTCTTC.

The V and J genes are TRBV15 and TRBJ2-5; 11 bases align to TRBD2. The junction had 6 bases not matched to a gene; V was cut back by 5 bases and J by 7 bases. Germline V gives CDR1 LNHNV, CDR2 YYDKDF (reference sequence). CDR3 length: 14 amino acids. The CDR3 nucleotides read TGTGCCACCAGCCTAACTAGCGGGAGTGGGACCCAGTACTTC. It translates to CATSLTSGSGTQYF.

The chain combines TRBV6-5 with TRBJ1-6; tentatively, D is TRBD1 (6 bases). CDR1 and CDR2 (germline): MNHEY, SVGAGI. The CDR3 sequence is 15 residues long. V gave up 6 bases and J gave up 6 bases, with 15 bases separating them. In nucleotides, the CDR3 is TGTGCCAGCAGCTCGGGGGGGGCTCCTAATTCACCCCTCCACTTT. The encoded protein is CASSSGGAPNSPLHF.

This clone was detected a few times. The genes are TRBV18 and TRBJ1-4, with D tentatively TRBD1 (5 bases). Trimming left V 1 base short and J 0 bases short, with 15 bases between. Germline V gives CDR1 KGHSH, CDR2 LQKENI. The CDR3 covers 18 residues. CDR3 amino acids: CASSPRPALQATNEKLFF. CDR3 in DNA: TGTGCCAGCTCACCACGTCCGGCGTTACAGGCAACTAATGAAAAACTGTTTTTT.

The chain combines TRBV7-2 with TRBJ1-5; D call uncertain. Germline V CDR1 and CDR2: SGHTA, FQGNSA. V was trimmed by 3 bases and J by 1 base, leaving 16 bases between them. This CDR3 has 17 amino acids. The CDR3 nucleotides read TGTGCCAGCAGCTTTAAGTCGGGGAAAGGGAGCAATCAGCCCCAGCATTTT. Residues: CASSFKSGKGSNQPQHF.

This clone was observed a handful of times. The chain combines TRBV6-5 with TRBJ1-2; the match to TRBD1 covers 8 bases. Germline lookup yields CDR1 MNHEY and CDR2 SVGAGI. The V and J ends lost 9 bases and 8 bases, in that order; junction bases with no gene match: 11. The CDR3 is 13 amino acids. The CDR3 region is CASGQGRMRGYTF. In DNA, the CDR3 is TGTGCCAGTGGACAGGGAAGAATGCGAGGCTACACCTTC.

This clone was counted between two and nine times. Here the CDR3 DNA reads TGTGCCAGCAGTTTTGAGGGAGGGGTAGAGACCCAGTACTTC. It specifies CASSFEGGVETQYF. The chain joins TRBV6-5 to TRBJ2-5; 7 bases agree with TRBD2. Germline V CDR1 and CDR2: MNHEY, SVGAGI. V dropped 4 bases and J dropped 4; count of bases not matched to a gene: 6. The CDR3 sequence is 14 residues long.

The chain recombines TRBV7-6 with TRBJ2-1; 9 positions match TRBD2. The length of the CDR3 is 16 residues. V dropped 6 bases and J dropped 6; count of bases not matched to a gene: 12. The germline gives CDR1 SGHVS, CDR2 FNYEAQ. The CDR3 DNA reads as TGTGCCAGCAGTTCCACCGGGACTAGCCGACTCAATGAGCAGTTCTTC. Its protein is CASSSTGTSRLNEQFF. Full variable domain (rest looked up from reference TRBV7-6 and TRBJ2-1): GAGVSQSPRYKVTKRGQDVALRCDPISGHVSLYWYRQALGQGPEFLTYFNYEAQQDKSGLPNDRFSAERPEGSISTLTIQRTEQRDSAMYRCASSSTGTSRLNEQFFGPGTRLTVL.

This clone was found a few times. The rearrangement joins TRBV28 to TRBJ2-7; D perhaps matches TRBD1 (6 bases). Germline lookup yields CDR1 MDHEN and CDR2 SYDVKM. Deletions cut 7 bases from V and 4 bases from J, with 17 bases between. The CDR3 is 14 residues long. CDR3 loop: CASTGTGSLYEQYF. The CDR3 DNA reads TGTGCCAGCACCGGTACAGGGTCCCTGTACGAGCAGTACTTC.

The gene calls are TRBV3-1 (or the pseudogene TRBV3-2) and TRBJ2-2, with unresolved D. Germline V gene data show CDR1 as LGHDT and CDR2 as YNNKEL (reference sequence). Trimming shortened V by 3 bases and J by 6 bases, and 11 bases separated the two germline ends. The CDR3 runs 14 residues. The DNA of the CDR3 is TGTGCCAGCAGCCAGAGTGGTAGTTCCGGGGAGCTGTTTTTT. Amino acid sequence: CASSQSGSSGELFF.

This chain uses TRBV28 with TRBJ2-2; 10 positions match TRBD1. From germline, CDR1 is MDHEN and CDR2 SYDVKM. The CDR3 sequence is 15 residues long. After removal of 7 bases from V and 1 base from J, the junction contained 3 bases not matched to a gene. CDR3 DNA: TGTGCCAGCACCGACAGGGGGCTGAACACCGGGGAGCTGTTTTTT. Residues: CASTDRGLNTGELFF.

The chain uses TRBV5-1 and TRBJ2-3, with TRBD1 as a possible D gene (5 bases). Germline values: CDR1 SGHRS, CDR2 YFSETQ. The V gene lost 4 bases and the J gene lost 2 bases, with 11 bases spanning the gap. The CDR3 consists of 14 residues. The CDR3 reads CASSTGHDTDTQYF. The DNA of the CDR3 is TGCGCCAGCAGCACCGGACACGACACAGATACGCAGTATTTT.

Only a few counts were recorded for this clone. Other nucleotide sequences from this sample produce the same CDR3. V usage is TRBV28 and J usage is TRBJ2-7, with D maybe TRBD1 (7 bases). The CDR3 runs to 13 residues. V shed 7 bases and J shed 4 bases, with 14 bases lying between them. Germline V lookup: CDR1 MDHEN, CDR2 SYDVKM. This CDR3 reads CASTRQGGYEQYF. Here the CDR3 DNA reads TGTGCCAGCACCCGACAGGGAGGATACGAGCAGTACTTC.

This sequence joins TRBV28 and TRBJ2-3; 7 bases agree with TRBD2. V shed 5 bases and J 5 bases; nucleotides not matched to a gene: 10. CDR1 and CDR2 from the germline V gene are MDHEN and SYDVKM. CDR3 length equals 15 residues. This CDR3 reads CASSGMGEGGDTQYF. The CDR3 nucleotides are TGTGCCAGCAGTGGCATGGGGGAGGGTGGAGATACGCAGTATTTT. The full variable domain, completed using reference TRBV28 and TRBJ2-3, is DVKVTQSSRYLVKRTGEKVFLECVQDMDHENMFWYRQDPGLGLRLIYFSYDVKMKEKGDIPEGYSVSREKKERFSLILESASTNQTSMYLCASSGMGEGGDTQYFGPGTRLTVL.

CDR3 protein: CASTTGRGTEAFF. CDR3 DNA: TGTGCCAGCACCACAGGGCGAGGCACTGAAGCTTTCTTT. The rearrangement joins TRBV27 to TRBJ1-1; D may be TRBD1 (6 bases). The V end was cut by 7 bases, the J end by 4 bases, with 13 bases between. Per the germline V gene, CDR1 is MNHEY and CDR2 is SMNVEV (reference sequence). This CDR3 is built from 13 residues.

The CDR3 is CASSYSRGGTSYEQYF. The CDR3 nucleotides read TGTGCCAGCAGTTACAGTCGAGGCGGGACCTCCTACGAGCAGTACTTC. The rearrangement links TRBV6-5 to TRBJ2-7, with D maybe TRBD2 (6 bases). Trimming removed 2 bases at V and 0 bases at J, with 14 bases between. The germline CDR1 and CDR2 sequences are MNHEY and SVGAGI. There are 16 residues in the CDR3.

The V and J genes are TRBV7-3 and TRBJ1-5, with 9 bases aligning to TRBD1. From germline, CDR1 is SGHTA and CDR2 FQGTGA. CDR3 size: 19 residues. V gave up 5 bases and J gave up 1 base; unmatched junction bases: 15. The CDR3 is CASSPHPGTGQGSNQPQHF. As DNA, the CDR3 is TGTGCCAGCAGCCCACACCCCGGGACAGGGCAGGGAAGCAATCAGCCCCAGCATTTT.

V and J are TRBV6-1 and TRBJ1-2; D is uncertain. The CDR3 is 13 amino acids. Germline V lookup: CDR1 MNHNS, CDR2 SASEGT. The V gene lost 3 bases and the J gene lost 5 bases, with 10 bases spanning the gap. This chain's CDR3 is CASSENSPYGYTF. For the CDR3, the DNA is TGTGCCAGCAGTGAGAACAGCCCTTATGGCTACACCTTC.

The rearrangement links TRBV7-9 to TRBJ1-1; D is ambiguous. Germline values: CDR1 SEHNR, CDR2 FQNEAQ (reference sequence). The CDR3 is 14 residues long. V lost 3 bases and J lost 4, with 12 bases in between. The CDR3: CASSFEKSGTEAFF. The CDR3 DNA is TGTGCCAGCAGCTTTGAAAAATCGGGCACTGAAGCTTTCTTT.

The genes are TRBV7-2 and TRBJ1-1, with TRBD1 matching 11 bases. Germline V gives CDR1 SGHTA, CDR2 FQGNSA. There are 14 residues in the CDR3. The V gene end was trimmed by 5 bases and the J gene end by 6 bases; junction bases not matched to a gene: 5. The CDR3 spells CASSQGQGAAEAFF. In nucleotides, the CDR3 is TGTGCCAGCAGCCAAGGACAGGGGGCCGCTGAAGCTTTCTTT.